The 9 T cell receptor beta chains reported below all come from one sample, sequenced in a study of cytomegalovirus exposure and HLA in healthy donors. PCR primers comprised 60 Vbeta and 13 Jbeta primers. The method was immunoSEQ multiplex PCR; TCRdb's version includes in-frame clones alone and lacks a portion of them. The data contain around 170,000 clones, more than 75% of them singletons. The sample comprised PBMCs. These TCRs come from a woman aged 18-29 years in good health and CMV-seronegative.

The chain recombines TRBV7-9 with TRBJ2-7, with D maybe TRBD2 (6 bases). This CDR3 has 16 amino acids. The germline CDR1 and CDR2 sequences are SEHNR and FQNEAQ (reference sequence). V gave up 5 bases and J gave up 2 bases, with 19 bases separating them. The CDR3: CASSSRQGGVAYEQYF. CDR3 sequence (DNA): TGTGCCAGCAGCAGTCGTCAGGGAGGAGTCGCCTACGAGCAGTACTTC.

This clone occurred once. The chain carries TRBV28 and TRBJ2-5; possible D gene TRBD2, 6 bases. The CDR3 totals 15 residues. Germline CDR1 and CDR2: MDHEN and SYDVKM. Trimming stripped 3 bases from V and 3 bases from J, with 14 bases between. Here the CDR3 reads CASSFGGSTEETQYF. In DNA, the CDR3 is TGTGCCAGCAGTTTCGGGGGATCGACCGAAGAGACCCAGTACTTC.

This clone was seen once. This chain joins TRBV7-6 and TRBJ2-3, with 10 bases fitting TRBD1. Germline V gene sequence: CDR1 SGHVS, CDR2 FNYEAQ. There are 15 residues in the CDR3. The ends lost 4 bases at V and 3 bases at J; junction bases unmatched: 4. CDR3 region: CASSSGTGVTDTQYF. CDR3 DNA sequence: TGTGCCAGCAGCTCCGGGACAGGGGTGACAGATACGCAGTATTTT.

This chain joins TRBV10-3 and TRBJ2-1; 9 nucleotides align to TRBD2. CDR3 length: 14 amino acids. Germline V lookup: CDR1 ENHRY, CDR2 SYGVKD. The V gene end was trimmed by 2 bases and the J gene end by 5 bases; junction bases not matched to a gene: 1. The CDR3 sequence is CAISEGGGDNEQFF. The CDR3, as DNA: TGTGCCATCAGTGAGGGCGGGGGGGACAATGAGCAGTTCTTC.

The chain is built from TRBV27 and TRBJ2-3; 8 bases align to TRBD1. Germline V CDR1 and CDR2: MNHEY, SMNVEV (reference sequence). The V segment lost 8 bases and the J segment 3 bases; nucleotides outside the gene matches: 7. The CDR3 is 14 amino acids. This chain's CDR3 is CASGRDRTTDTQYF. The CDR3 nucleotides are TGTGCCAGCGGCCGGGACAGGACTACAGATACGCAGTATTTT.

The rearrangement joins TRBV5-1 to TRBJ1-2; 8 bases agree with TRBD1. The junction had 4 bases not matched to a gene; V was cut back by 4 bases and J by 5 bases. CDR3 length equals 13 residues. CDR1 is SGHRS and CDR2 is YFSETQ in the germline V gene. The chain's CDR3 is CASSPGQGYGYTF. The CDR3, as DNA: TGCGCCAGCAGCCCAGGACAGGGTTATGGCTACACCTTC.

The CDR3 protein is CASSQGWGTDTQYF. The CDR3 nucleotides read TGTGCCAGTTCTCAGGGGTGGGGTACAGATACGCAGTATTTT. The V call is TRBV19, the J call TRBJ2-3; D possibly corresponds to TRBD1 (6 bases). This CDR3 has 14 amino acids. The V and J ends lost 8 bases and 3 bases respectively, with 15 bases between them. Germline assignment: CDR1 LNHDA and CDR2 SQIVND (reference sequence).

The J gene is TRBJ2-1, the V gene TRBV11-2; tentatively, D is TRBD2 (5 bases). The CDR3 spans 16 residues. CDR1 SGHAT and CDR2 FQNNGV come from the germline V gene. V gave up 5 bases and J gave up 2 bases, with 16 bases separating them. Here the CDR3 reads CASSPLMGVAYNEQFF. In DNA, the CDR3 is TGTGCCAGCAGCCCCCTCATGGGAGTAGCCTACAATGAGCAGTTCTTC. Supplemented by reference TRBV11-2 and TRBJ2-1, the full variable domain reads EAGVAQSPRYKIIEKRQSVAFWCNPISGHATLYWYQQILGQGPKLLIQFQNNGVVDDSQLPKDRFSAERLKGVDSTLKIQPAKLEDSAVYLCASSPLMGVAYNEQFFGPGTRLTVL.

The rearrangement uses TRBV11-3 and TRBJ2-3; TRBD1 is a possible D gene (5 bases). The V end lost 5 bases, the J end lost 1 base, and 10 bases lay between the germline ends. This CDR3 comprises 14 residues. The V gene's germline CDR1 is SGHNT and CDR2 YENEEA. CDR3 coding DNA: TGTGCCAGCAGCCGACAGACCGGCACAGATACGCAGTATTTT. As protein: CASSRQTGTDTQYF. The full variable domain, rest sourced from reference TRBV11-3 and TRBJ2-3, is EAGVVQSPRYKIIEKKQPVAFWCNPISGHNTLYWYLQNLGQGPELLIRYENEEAVDDSQLPKDRFSAERLKGVDSTLKIQPAELGDSAVYLCASSRQTGTDTQYFGPGTRLTVL.